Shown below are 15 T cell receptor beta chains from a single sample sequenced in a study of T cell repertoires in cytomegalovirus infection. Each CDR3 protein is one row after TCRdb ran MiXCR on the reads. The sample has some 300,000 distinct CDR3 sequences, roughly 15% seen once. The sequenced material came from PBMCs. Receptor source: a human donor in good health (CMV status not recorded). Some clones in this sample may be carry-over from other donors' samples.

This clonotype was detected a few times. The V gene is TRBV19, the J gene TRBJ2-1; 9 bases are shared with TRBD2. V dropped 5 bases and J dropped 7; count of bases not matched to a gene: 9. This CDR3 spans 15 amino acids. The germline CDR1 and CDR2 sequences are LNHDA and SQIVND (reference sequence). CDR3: CASSSGDSGRNEQFF. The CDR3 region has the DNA TGTGCCAGTAGTTCGGGTGATAGCGGGAGAAATGAGCAGTTCTTC.

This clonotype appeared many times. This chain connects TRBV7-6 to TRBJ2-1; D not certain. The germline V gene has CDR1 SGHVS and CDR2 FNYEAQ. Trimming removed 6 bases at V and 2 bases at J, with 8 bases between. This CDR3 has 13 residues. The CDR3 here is CASSRSTYNEQFF. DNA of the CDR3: TGTGCCAGCAGTAGGAGTACCTACAATGAGCAGTTCTTC.

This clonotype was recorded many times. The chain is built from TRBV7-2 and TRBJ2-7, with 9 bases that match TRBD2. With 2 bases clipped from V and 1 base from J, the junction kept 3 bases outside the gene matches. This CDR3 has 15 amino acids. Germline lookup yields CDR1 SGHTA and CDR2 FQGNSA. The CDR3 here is CASSLKAGGSYEQYF. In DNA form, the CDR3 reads TGTGCCAGCAGCTTAAAAGCGGGAGGTTCCTACGAGCAGTACTTC.

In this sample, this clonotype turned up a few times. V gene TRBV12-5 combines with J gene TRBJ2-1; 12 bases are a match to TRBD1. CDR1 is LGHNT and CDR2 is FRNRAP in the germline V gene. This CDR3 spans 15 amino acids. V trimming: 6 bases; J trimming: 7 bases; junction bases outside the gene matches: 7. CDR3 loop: CASGQPGQGANEQFF. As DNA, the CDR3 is TGTGCTAGTGGACAGCCGGGACAGGGGGCTAATGAGCAGTTCTTC.

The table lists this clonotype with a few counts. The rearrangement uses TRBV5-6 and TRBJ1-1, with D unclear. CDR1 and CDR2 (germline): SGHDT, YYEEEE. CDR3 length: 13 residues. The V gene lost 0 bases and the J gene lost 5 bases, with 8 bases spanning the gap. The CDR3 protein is CASSLVRVTEAFF. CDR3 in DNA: TGTGCCAGCAGCTTGGTCCGGGTGACTGAAGCTTTCTTT.

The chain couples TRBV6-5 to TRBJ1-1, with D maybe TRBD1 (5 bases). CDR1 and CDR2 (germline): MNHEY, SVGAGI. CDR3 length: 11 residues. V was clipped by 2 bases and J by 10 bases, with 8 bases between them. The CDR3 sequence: CASSYGGRAFF. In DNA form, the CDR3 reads TGTGCCAGCAGTTACGGGGGTCGAGCTTTCTTT.

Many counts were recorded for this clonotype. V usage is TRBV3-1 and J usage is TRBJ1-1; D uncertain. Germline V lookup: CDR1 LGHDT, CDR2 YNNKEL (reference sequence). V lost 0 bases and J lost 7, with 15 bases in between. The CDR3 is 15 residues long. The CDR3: CASSQDLIGSSEAFF. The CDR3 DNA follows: TGTGCCAGCAGCCAAGATTTAATCGGATCTAGTGAAGCTTTCTTT.

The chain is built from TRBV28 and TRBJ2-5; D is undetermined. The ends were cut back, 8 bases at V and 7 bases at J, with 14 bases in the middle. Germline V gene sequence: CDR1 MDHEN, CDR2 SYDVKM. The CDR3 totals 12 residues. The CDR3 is CASGELIRTQYF. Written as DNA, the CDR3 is TGTGCCAGCGGTGAACTAATCAGGACCCAGTACTTC. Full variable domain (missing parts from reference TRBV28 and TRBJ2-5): DVKVTQSSRYLVKRTGEKVFLECVQDMDHENMFWYRQDPGLGLRLIYFSYDVKMKEKGDIPEGYSVSREKKERFSLILESASTNQTSMYLCASGELIRTQYFGPGTRLLVL.

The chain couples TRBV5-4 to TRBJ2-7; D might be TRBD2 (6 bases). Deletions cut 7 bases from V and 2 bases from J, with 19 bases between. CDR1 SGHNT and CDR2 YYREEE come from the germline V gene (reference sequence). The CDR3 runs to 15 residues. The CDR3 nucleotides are TGTGCCAGCGGCCAGCCGGGACTTAAACCCTACGAGCAGTACTTC. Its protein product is CASGQPGLKPYEQYF. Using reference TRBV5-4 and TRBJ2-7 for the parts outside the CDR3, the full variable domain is ETGVTQSPTHLIKTRGQQVTLRCSSQSGHNTVSWYQQALGQGPQFIFQYYREEENGRGNFPPRFSGLQFPNYSSELNVNALELDDSALYLCASGQPGLKPYEQYFGPGTRLTVT.

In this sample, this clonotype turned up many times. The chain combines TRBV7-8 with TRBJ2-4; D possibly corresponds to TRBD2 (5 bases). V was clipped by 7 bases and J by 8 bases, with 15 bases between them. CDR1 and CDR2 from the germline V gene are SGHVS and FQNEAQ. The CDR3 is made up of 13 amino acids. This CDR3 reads CASKRRALDIQYF. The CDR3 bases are TGTGCCAGCAAACGGCGGGCCCTAGACATTCAGTACTTC.

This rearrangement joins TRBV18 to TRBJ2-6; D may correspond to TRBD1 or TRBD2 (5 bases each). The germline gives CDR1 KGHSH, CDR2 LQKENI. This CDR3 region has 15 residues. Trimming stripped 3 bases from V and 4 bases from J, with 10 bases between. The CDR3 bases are TGTGCCAGCTCACCGACGGGGCCAGGGGCCAACGTCCTGACTTTC. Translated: CASSPTGPGANVLTF.

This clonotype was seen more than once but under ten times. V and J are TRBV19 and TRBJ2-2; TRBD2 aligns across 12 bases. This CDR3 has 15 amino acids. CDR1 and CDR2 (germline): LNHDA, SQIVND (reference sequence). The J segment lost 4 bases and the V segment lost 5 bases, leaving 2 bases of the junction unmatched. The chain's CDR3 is CASSSGLAGTGELFF. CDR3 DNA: TGTGCCAGTAGTTCGGGACTAGCGGGCACCGGGGAGCTGTTTTTT.

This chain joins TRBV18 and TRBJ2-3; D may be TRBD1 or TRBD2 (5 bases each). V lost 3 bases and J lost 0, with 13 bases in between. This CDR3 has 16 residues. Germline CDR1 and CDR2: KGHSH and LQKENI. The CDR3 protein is CASSPSRDRSTDTQYF. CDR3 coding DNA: TGTGCCAGCTCACCCTCCCGGGACCGCAGCACAGATACGCAGTATTTT.

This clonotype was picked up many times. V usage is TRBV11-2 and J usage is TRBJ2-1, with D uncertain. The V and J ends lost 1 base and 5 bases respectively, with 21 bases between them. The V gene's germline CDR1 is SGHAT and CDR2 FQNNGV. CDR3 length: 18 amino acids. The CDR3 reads CASSLATPAGLFHNEQFF. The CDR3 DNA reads TGTGCCAGCAGCTTAGCCACCCCGGCCGGGCTCTTCCACAATGAGCAGTTCTTC. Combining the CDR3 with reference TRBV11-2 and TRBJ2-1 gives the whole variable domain EAGVAQSPRYKIIEKRQSVAFWCNPISGHATLYWYQQILGQGPKLLIQFQNNGVVDDSQLPKDRFSAERLKGVDSTLKIQPAKLEDSAVYLCASSLATPAGLFHNEQFFGPGTRLTVL.

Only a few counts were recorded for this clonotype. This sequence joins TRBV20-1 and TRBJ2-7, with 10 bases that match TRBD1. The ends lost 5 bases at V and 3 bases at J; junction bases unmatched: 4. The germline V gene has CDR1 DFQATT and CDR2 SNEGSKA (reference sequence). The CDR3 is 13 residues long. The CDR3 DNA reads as TGCAGTGCTTGGGGACAGGGGAGCTACGAGCAGTACTTC. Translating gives CSAWGQGSYEQYF.